This T cell receptor (beta chain) comes out of a study of Ad26.COV2.S vaccination and SARS-CoV-2 variants (dated by TCRdb to 2020 to 2022). The study in broad terms: Donors in the vaccine arm were drawn from COV1001, a multicentre, randomized, double-blind, placebo-controlled phase I-IIa trial testing Ad26.COV2.S in healthy adults. The TCR-sequenced set comprised approximately 32 samples: around 20 Ad26.COV2.S vaccine recipients, 5 placebo recipients and 8 SARS-CoV-2 convalescent individuals. Trial participants were randomized into five groups of five, in which low-dose or high-dose Ad26.COV2.S was given once or twice, or placebo was given on both occasions. Investigators remained blinded to trial group allocation during experiments and outcome assessment. Dosing of Ad26.COV2.S was intramuscular, at either 5x10^10 or 1x10^11 viral particles, delivered as one shot or as two shots spaced 56 days apart. Sequencing of the TCRbeta repertoire served to evaluate the specificity and breadth of SARS-CoV-2-reactive T cell receptors following Ad26.COV2.S vaccination. Study-level results and caveats: Non-spike TCR breadth was comparable between vaccine and placebo recipients, consistent with the vaccine containing only spike. It was noted by the authors that total T cell responses may have been underestimated by the TCR breadth and depth analyses. Ad26.COV2.S recipients had higher spike-specific TCR breadth than placebo recipients (P = 0.0014). Substantial breadth of spike-specific CD8+ and CD4+ T cell responses was reported after vaccination. Comparing responses between vaccine doses or regimens was not something the study was powered to do.

V drops 0 bases and J drops 7 bases, leaving 21 bases in between. From a lookup of the germline V gene, CDR1 and CDR2 are SGHDT and YYEEEE. The CDR3 runs 17 residues from the cysteine to the phenylalanine. The CDR3 DNA has 51 bases and is translated from base 1. With respect to this clone: Its antigen remains undetermined. Base qualities are not recorded, but no much larger clone differs from it by a single base.

The immunoSEQ Assay was the method used to sequence TCRbeta CDR3 regions. After extraction, genomic DNA underwent amplification by bias-controlled multiplex PCR, followed by high-throughput sequencing. Per the source publication's procedure: To quantify the absolute abundance of every unique TCRbeta CDR3 region, sequences were collapsed and filtered. T cell fraction was estimated by normalizing TCRbeta template counts to usable DNA, which was measured by amplifying reference genes present in all nucleated cells. Repertoire TCRs were annotated as SARS-CoV-2-specific by exact matching of V gene, CDR3 amino acid sequence and J gene to a known reactive TCR set. The reference SARS-CoV-2 TCR set was derived from MIRA and filtered for enrichment in COVID-19-positive ImmuneCODE repertoires, a step that removed public or cross-reactive TCRs. Using the MIRA antigens, annotated TCRs were further analysed by specific ORF or by position within an ORF. Breadth was defined as annotated unique rearrangements over total unique productive rearrangements; depth was the summed frequency of those rearrangements. TCR breadth was compared between groups using two-sided Wilcoxon rank-sum tests. TCRdb carries this immuneACCESS record with in-frame sequences only. Its versions omit some clonotypes, under half of them owing to an unresolved V gene in the studies checked, with the rest unexplained. Clone size and the V and J calls come from that table; the DNA yielded D and trimming. Counted in this sample were hundreds of thousands of clones; around 90% of them appeared once. 3.4% of the sample is held by the ten biggest clonotypes.

The treatment or condition label for this specimen denotes: roughly 20 received Ad26.COV2.S at low or high dose, single or two shots; roughly five received placebo; per-sample allocation not given. Repertoires of vaccine and placebo recipients were sequenced from samples collected on day 63 after the first injection. Cohort 1b enrolled 25 to 30 adults aged 18-55 years at a single site in Boston, USA, between 29 July and 7 August 2020. As a vaccine, Ad26.COV2.S was a replication-incompetent adenovirus type 26 vector that expressed a prefusion-stabilized SARS-CoV-2 spike protein derived from the original Wuhan strain.

This specimen was peripheral blood, taken in a trial of Ad26.COV2.S vaccine versus placebo. The chain joins TRBV5-6 to TRBJ2-3; the D assignment is uncertain and may be TRBD1 or TRBD2, with 6 bases supporting each. The origin of this receptor is a person between 18 and 65 years old who received the Ad26.COV2.S COVID-19 vaccine or a placebo. The DNA sequence follows: TGTGCCAGCAGCTTGGCCGGAGGGCAGGGGAAAGGGAATACGCAGTATTTT. It translates to CASSLAGGQGKGNTQYF.